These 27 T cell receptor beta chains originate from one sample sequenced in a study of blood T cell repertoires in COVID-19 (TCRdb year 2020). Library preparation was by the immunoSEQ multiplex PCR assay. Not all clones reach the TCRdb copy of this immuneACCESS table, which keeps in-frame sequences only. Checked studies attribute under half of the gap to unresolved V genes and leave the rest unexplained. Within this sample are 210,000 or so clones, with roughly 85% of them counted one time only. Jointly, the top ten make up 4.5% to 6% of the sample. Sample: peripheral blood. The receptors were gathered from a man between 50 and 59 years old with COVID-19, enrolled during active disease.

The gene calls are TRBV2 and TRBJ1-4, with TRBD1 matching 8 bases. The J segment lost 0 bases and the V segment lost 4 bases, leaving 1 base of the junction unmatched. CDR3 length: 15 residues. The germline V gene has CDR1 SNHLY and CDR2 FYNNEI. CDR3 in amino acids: CASSAQGATNEKLFF. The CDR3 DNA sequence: TGTGCCAGCAGTGCACAGGGGGCAACTAATGAAAAACTGTTTTTT.

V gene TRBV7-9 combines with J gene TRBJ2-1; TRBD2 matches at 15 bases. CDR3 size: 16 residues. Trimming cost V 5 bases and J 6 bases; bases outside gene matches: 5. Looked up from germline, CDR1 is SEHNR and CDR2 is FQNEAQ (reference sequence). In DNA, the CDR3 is TGTGCCAGCAGCCCGGCGGGACTAGCGGGGGGCAATGAGCAGTTCTTC. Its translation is CASSPAGLAGGNEQFF. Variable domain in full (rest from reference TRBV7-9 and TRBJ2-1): DTGVSQNPRHKITKRGQNVTFRCDPISEHNRLYWYRQTLGQGPEFLTYFQNEAQLEKSRLLSDRFSAERPKGSFSTLEIQRTEQGDSAMYLCASSPAGLAGGNEQFFGPGTRLTVL.

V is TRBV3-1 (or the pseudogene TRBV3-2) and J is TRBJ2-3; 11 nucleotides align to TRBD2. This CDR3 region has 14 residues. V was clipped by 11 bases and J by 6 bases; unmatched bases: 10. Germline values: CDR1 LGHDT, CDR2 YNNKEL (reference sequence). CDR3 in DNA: TGTGCCGGTAGCGGGGGGGCCGGCGGCGATACGCAGTATTTT. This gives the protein CAGSGGAGGDTQYF.

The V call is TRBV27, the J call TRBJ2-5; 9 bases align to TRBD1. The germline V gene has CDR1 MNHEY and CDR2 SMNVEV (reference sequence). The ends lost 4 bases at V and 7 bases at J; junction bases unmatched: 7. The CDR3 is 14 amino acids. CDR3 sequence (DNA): TGTGCCAGCAGTTCAGACAGGGGGGCAGGGACCCAGTACTTC. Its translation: CASSSDRGAGTQYF.

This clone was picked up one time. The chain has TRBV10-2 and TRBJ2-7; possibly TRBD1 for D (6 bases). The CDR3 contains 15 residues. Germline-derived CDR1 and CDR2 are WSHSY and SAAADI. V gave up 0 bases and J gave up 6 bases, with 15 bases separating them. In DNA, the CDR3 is TGCGCCAGCAGTGAGTCGACGGGACAAAAGGGCGAGCAGTACTTC. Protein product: CASSESTGQKGEQYF.

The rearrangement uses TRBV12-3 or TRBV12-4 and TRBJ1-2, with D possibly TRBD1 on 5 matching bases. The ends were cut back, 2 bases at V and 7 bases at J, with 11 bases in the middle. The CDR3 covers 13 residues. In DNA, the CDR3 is TGTGCCAGCAGTTTACTGGGGCCGGGTGGCTACACCTTC. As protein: CASSLLGPGGYTF.

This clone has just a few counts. CDR3 residues: CASSLAPRDTGEQYF. The CDR3 DNA reads TGTGCCAGCAGCCTGGCCCCCAGGGATACGGGCGAGCAGTACTTC. This chain links TRBV7-9 with TRBJ2-7, with D possibly matching TRBD1 (5 bases). In germline, CDR1 is SEHNR, CDR2 FQNEAQ (reference sequence). The V gene lost 5 bases and the J gene lost 6 bases, with 20 bases spanning the gap. This CDR3 spans 15 amino acids.

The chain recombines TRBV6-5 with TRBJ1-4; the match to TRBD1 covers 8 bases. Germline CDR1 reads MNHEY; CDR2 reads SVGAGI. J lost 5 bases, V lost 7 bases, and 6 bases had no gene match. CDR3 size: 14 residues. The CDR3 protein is CASKQGVPNEKLFF. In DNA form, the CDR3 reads TGTGCCAGCAAACAGGGGGTACCCAATGAAAAACTGTTTTTT.

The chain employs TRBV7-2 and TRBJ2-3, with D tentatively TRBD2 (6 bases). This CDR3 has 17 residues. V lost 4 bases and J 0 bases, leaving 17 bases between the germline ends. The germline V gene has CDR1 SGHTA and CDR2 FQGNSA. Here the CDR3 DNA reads TGTGCCAGCAGCTCCGCCCGGCGGGGTTCTAGCACAGATACGCAGTATTTT. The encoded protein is CASSSARRGSSTDTQYF.

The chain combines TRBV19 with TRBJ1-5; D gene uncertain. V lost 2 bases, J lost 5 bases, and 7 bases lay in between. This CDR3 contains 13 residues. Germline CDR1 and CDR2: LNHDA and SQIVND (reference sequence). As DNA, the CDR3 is TGTGCCAGTAGTATACTCTTAGATCAGCCCCAGCATTTT. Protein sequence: CASSILLDQPQHF.

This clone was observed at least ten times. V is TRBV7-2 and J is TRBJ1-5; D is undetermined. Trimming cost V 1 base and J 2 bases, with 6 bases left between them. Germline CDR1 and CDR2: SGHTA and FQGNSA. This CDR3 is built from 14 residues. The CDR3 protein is CASSLGHGNQPQHF. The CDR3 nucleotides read TGTGCCAGCAGCTTAGGGCACGGCAATCAGCCCCAGCATTTT.

CDR3 DNA: TGTGCCAGCAGCCTACCTCCGCGACAGGGAGTCGTGTATCAGCCCCAGCATTTT. Translation gives CASSLPPRQGVVYQPQHF. This chain connects TRBV11-2 to TRBJ1-5; 7 bases are a match to TRBD1. Germline-derived CDR1 and CDR2 are SGHAT and FQNNGV. V trimming: 5 bases; J trimming: 5 bases; junction bases outside the gene matches: 18. This CDR3 is built from 18 residues.

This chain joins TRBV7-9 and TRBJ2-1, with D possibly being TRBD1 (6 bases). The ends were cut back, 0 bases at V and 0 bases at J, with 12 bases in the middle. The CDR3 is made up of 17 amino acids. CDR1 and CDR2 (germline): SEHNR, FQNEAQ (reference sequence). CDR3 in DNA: TGTGCCAGCAGCTTAGCGCAGGACAGAAGCTCCTACAATGAGCAGTTCTTC. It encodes CASSLAQDRSSYNEQFF.

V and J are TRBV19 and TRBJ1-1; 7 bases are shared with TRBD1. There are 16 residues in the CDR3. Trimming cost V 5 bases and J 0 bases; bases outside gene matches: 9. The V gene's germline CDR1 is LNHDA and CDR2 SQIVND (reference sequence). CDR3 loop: CASSSRQGNLNTEAFF. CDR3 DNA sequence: TGTGCCAGTAGTTCCAGACAGGGTAACCTGAACACTGAAGCTTTCTTT. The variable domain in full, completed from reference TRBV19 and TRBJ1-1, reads DGGITQSPKYLFRKEGQNVTLSCEQNLNHDAMYWYRQDPGQGLRLIYYSQIVNDFQKGDIAEGYSVSREKKESFPLTVTSAQKNPTAFYLCASSSRQGNLNTEAFFGQGTRLTVV.

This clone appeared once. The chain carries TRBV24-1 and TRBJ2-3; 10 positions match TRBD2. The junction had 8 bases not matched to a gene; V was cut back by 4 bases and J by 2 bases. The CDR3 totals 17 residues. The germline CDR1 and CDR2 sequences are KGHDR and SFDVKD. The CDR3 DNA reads TGTGCCACCAGTGACTCGAGGACTAGCGGCCTCACAGATACGCAGTATTTT. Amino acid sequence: CATSDSRTSGLTDTQYF.

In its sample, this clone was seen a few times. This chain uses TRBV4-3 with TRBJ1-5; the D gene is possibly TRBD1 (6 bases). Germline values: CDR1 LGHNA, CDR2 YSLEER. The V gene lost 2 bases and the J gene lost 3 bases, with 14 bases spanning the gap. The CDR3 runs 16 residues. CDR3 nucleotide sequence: TGCGCCAGCAGCCAAACTTCCACAGGGAACAATCAGCCCCAGCATTTT. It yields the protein CASSQTSTGNNQPQHF.

CDR3 bases: TGTGCCTGGACCCGGGGACTAGCGGGGGCGGATGAGCAGTTCTTC. It encodes CAWTRGLAGADEQFF. V and J are TRBV30 and TRBJ2-1, with 14 bases fitting TRBD2. CDR3 size: 15 residues. With V trimmed by 4 bases and J by 8 bases, 7 bases remained unmatched. CDR1 and CDR2 (germline): GTSNPN, SVGIG (reference sequence).

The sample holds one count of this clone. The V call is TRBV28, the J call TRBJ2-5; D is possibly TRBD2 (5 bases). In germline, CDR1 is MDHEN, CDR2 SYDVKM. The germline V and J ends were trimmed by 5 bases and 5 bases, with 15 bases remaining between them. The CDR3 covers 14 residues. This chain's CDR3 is CASSNPRQRETQYF. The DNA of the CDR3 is TGTGCCAGCAGTAACCCTAGGCAGCGGGAGACCCAGTACTTC.

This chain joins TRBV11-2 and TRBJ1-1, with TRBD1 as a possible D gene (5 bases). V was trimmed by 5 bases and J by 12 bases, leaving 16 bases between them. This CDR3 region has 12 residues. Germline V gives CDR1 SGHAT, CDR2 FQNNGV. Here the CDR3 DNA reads TGTGCCAGCAGCCCGGTGGGGGGTCGGACTTTCTTT. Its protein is CASSPVGGRTFF.

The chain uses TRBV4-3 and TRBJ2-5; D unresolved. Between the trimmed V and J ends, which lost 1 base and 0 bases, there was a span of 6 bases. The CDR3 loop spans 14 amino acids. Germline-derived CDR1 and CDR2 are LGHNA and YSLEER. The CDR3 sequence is CASSQGYNQETQYF. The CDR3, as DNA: TGCGCCAGCAGCCAAGGGTACAACCAAGAGACCCAGTACTTC.

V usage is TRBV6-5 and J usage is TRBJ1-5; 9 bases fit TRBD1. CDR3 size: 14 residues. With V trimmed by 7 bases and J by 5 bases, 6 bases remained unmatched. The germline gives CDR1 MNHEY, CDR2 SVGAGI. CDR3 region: CASTGTGLDQPQHF. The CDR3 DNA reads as TGTGCCAGCACCGGGACAGGGCTGGATCAGCCCCAGCATTTT.

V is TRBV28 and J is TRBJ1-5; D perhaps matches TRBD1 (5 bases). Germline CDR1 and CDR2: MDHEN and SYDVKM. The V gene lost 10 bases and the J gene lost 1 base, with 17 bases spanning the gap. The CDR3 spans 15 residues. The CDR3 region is CATARWGESNQPQHF. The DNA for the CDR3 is TGTGCCACCGCCCGATGGGGCGAGAGCAATCAGCCCCAGCATTTT.

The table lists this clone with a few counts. The CDR3 here is CATRRGGLNNEQFF. CDR3 nucleotides: TGTGCCACCCGGCGGGGGGGCCTAAACAATGAGCAGTTCTTC. J is TRBJ2-1 and V is TRBV24-1; 9 bases match TRBD2. From germline, CDR1 is KGHDR and CDR2 SFDVKD. V shed 9 bases and J 5 bases; nucleotides not matched to a gene: 7. The CDR3 has 14 residues.

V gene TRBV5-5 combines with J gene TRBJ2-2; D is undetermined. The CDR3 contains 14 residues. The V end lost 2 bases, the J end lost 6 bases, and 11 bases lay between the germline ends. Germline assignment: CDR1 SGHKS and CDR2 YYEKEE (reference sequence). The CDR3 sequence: CASSFQAIPGELFF. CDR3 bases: TGTGCCAGCAGCTTTCAAGCGATCCCCGGGGAGCTGTTTTTT. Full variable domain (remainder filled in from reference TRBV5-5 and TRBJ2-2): DAGVTQSPTHLIKTRGQQVTLRCSPISGHKSVSWYQQVLGQGPQFIFQYYEKEERGRGNFPDRFSARQFPNYSSELNVNALLLGDSALYLCASSFQAIPGELFFGEGSRLTVL.

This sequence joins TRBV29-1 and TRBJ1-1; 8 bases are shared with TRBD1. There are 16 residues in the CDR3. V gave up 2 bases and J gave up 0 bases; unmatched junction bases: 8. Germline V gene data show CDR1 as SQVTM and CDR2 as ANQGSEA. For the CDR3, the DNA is TGCAGCGTTGAACGACTCCAGGACAGGGTGAACACTGAAGCTTTCTTT. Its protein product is CSVERLQDRVNTEAFF.

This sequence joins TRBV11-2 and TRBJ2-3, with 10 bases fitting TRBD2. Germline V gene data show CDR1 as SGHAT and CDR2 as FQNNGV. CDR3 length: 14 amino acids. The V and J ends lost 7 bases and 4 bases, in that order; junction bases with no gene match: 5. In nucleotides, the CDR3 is TGTGCCAGCAACAGCGGGGGGGGCCCAGATACGCAGTATTTT. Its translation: CASNSGGGPDTQYF.

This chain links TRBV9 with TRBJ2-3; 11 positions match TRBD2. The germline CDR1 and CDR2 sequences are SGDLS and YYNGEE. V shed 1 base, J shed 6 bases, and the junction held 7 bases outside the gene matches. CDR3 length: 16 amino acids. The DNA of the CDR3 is TGTGCCAGCAGCGTAATCACTAGCGGGGGACGGGATACGCAGTATTTT. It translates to CASSVITSGGRDTQYF. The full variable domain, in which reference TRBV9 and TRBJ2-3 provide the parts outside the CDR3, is DSGVTQTPKHLITATGQRVTLRCSPRSGDLSVYWYQQSLDQGLQFLIQYYNGEERAKGNILERFSAQQFPDLHSELNLSSLELGDSALYFCASSVITSGGRDTQYFGPGTRLTVL.